This is a list of T cell receptor beta chains from one sample in a study of T cells expressing NK-cell markers. TCRdb re-called the 5' RACE reads; one entry per CDR3 protein, DNA not given. The data show some 390,000 distinct CDR3 sequences, and the top ten clones hold about 10%. Material: blood T cells: a sorted CD56 or NKG2C T cell subset, CD4+ or CD8+ T cells, or bulk PBMC T cells (not recorded which). The receptors were gathered from a woman aged 45 to 65 in good health. CDR3s include the opening cysteine and the closing phenylalanine or tryptophan.

TRBV12-3/TRBV12-4	TRBJ2-1	CASSLMGSGGSYNEQFF
TRBV5-1	TRBJ2-7	CASSLGPDIYEQYF
TRBV9	TRBJ2-5	CASSDSHYSSVQETQYF
TRBV5-6	TRBJ1-3	CASSLSSEGFSGNTIYF
TRBV3-1	TRBJ2-6	CASSHDDVLTF
TRBV4-1	TRBJ2-3	CASSQDPGLAGGTHADTQYF
TRBV12-3/TRBV12-4	TRBJ2-3	CASSLGSAAQYF
TRBV29-1	TRBJ2-4	CSVTGVLAKNIQYF
TRBV12-3/TRBV12-4	TRBJ2-1	CASSFLAGPNEQFF
TRBV12-3/TRBV12-4	TRBJ1-1	CASSLQGDPAFF
TRBV5-1	TRBJ2-7	CASSLATRALAYEQYF
TRBV5-1	TRBJ2-2	CASQNTGELFF
TRBV20-1	TRBJ2-7	CSAEYSHEQYF
TRBV11-3	TRBJ2-3	CASSPLNSREGDTQYF
TRBV15	TRBJ1-2	CATSRDMGANGYTF
TRBV9	TRBJ1-2	CASSVEGTRINYGYTF
TRBV12-3/TRBV12-4	TRBJ1-5	CASSSRGGVLSPQHF
TRBV12-3/TRBV12-4	TRBJ2-5	CASSLRLADAIQETQYF
TRBV7-2	TRBJ2-7	CASSLAGGRYEQYF
TRBV12-3/TRBV12-4	TRBJ2-7	CASSRTGKPSYEQYF
TRBV7-2	TRBJ2-1	CASSFQRLAGAGNEQFF
TRBV7-2	TRBJ2-5	CASSFPLETSGRPRETQYF
TRBV3-1	TRBJ1-1	CASSHETANTEAFF
TRBV11-2	TRBJ1-3	CASSLMDSGNTIYF